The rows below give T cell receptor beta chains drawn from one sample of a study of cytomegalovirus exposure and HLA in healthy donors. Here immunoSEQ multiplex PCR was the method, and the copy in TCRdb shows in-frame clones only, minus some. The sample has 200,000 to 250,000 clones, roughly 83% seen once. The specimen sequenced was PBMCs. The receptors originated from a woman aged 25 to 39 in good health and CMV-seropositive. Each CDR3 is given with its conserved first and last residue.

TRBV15 CATSREASGPNTGELFF
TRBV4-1 CASSQPSNARRDTQYF
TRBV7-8 CASSLVVSSYEQYF
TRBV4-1 CASRGGSGHTEAFF
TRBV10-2 CATITGGRAVDTQYF
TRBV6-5 CASSGGGNTEAFF
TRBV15 CATSRATGLNTEAFF
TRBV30 CAWSGQVLSNQPQHF
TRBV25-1 CASSYPGYSEAFF
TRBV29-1 CSVPGHLNNEQFF
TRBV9 CASSVDLYTEAFF
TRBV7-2 CASSLVQLYEQYF
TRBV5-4 CASSFSTGKSYGYTF
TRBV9 CASSLRATNEKLFF
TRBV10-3 CAISVAGENYEQYF
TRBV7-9 CASSLDYGYTF
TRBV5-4 CASSLAGEGYGYTF
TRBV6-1 CASSEFGNMNTEAFF
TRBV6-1 CASKRTYEQYF
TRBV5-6 CASRRYQGTNEKLFF
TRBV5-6 CASRGYEQYF
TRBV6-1 CASSEEAGGSYEQYF
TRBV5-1 CASSLGQGESAFF
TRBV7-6 CASSGRTGYGNTEAFF
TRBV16 CASSQTRPANYGYTF
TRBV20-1 CSARSSYEQYF
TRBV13 CASSLGGTDTQYF
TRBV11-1 CASSPRGWSYTEAFF
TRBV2 CASRPLTSGETQYF
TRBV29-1 CSVEGAGLTDTQYF
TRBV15 CATNQDPTRPPQHF
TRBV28 CASSPPGQGPSYF
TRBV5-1 CASSLAPVAGSAYEQYF
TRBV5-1 CASDPGDFGGELFF
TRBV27 CASTSRTGIADEQFF
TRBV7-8 CASSLSSRQGGTYEQYF
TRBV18 CASSPAGGNTEAFF
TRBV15 CATSREAGVQTQYF
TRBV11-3 CASSLAPATRTQYF
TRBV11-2 CASSPGQGRADTQYF
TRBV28 CASSLLGRANEQYF
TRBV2 CARAKYQETQYF
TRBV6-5 CASTKTTVNTEAFF
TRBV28 CASRRPGEGGYGYTF
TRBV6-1 CASSGEVYYEQYF
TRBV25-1 CASSERLAGNTGELFF
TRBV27 CASSFGGGLAEGADTQYF
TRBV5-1 CASSAGGTTNYGYTF
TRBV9 CASSEGQFYGYTF
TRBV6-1 CASSGTVYEQYF
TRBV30 CAWNLNTEAFF
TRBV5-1 CASSLSQGAEGYTF